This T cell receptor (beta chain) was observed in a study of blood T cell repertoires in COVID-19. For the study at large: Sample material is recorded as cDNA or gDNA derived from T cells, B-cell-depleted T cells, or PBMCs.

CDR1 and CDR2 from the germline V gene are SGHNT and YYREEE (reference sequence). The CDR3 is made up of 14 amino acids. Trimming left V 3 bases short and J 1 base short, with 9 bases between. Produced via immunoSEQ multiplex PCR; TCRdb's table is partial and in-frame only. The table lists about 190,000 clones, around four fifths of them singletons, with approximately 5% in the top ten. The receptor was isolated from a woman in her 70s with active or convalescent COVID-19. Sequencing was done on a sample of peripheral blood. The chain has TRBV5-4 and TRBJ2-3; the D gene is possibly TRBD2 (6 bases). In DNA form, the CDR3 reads TGTGCCAGCAGCTGGGAGGACCGCACAGATACGCAGTATTTT. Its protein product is CASSWEDRTDTQYF. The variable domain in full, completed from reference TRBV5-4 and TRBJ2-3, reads ETGVTQSPTHLIKTRGQQVTLRCSSQSGHNTVSWYQQALGQGPQFIFQYYREEENGRGNFPPRFSGLQFPNYSSELNVNALELDDSALYLCASSWEDRTDTQYFGPGTRLTVL.